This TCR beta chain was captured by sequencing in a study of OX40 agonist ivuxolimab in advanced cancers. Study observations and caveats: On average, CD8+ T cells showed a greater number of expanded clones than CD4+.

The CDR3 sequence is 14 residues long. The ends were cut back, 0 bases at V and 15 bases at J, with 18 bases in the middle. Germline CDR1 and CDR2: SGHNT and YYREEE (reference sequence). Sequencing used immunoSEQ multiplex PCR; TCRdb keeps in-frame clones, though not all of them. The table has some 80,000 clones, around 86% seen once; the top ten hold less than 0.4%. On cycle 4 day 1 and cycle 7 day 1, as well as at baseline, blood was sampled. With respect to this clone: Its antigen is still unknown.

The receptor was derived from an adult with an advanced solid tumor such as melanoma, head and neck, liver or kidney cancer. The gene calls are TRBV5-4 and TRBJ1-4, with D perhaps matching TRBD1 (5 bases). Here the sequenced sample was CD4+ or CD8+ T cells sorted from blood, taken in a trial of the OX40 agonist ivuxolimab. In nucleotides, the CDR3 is TGTGCCAGCAGCTTGGGGGGGGACGGTCCTTCGGTGTTTTTT. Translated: CASSLGGDGPSVFF.